What follows are 32 T cell receptor beta chains derived from one specimen sequenced in a study of blood T cell repertoires in COVID-19. The table came from immunoSEQ multiplex PCR; TCRdb's copy has only in-frame clones and leaves some out. The table has 90,000 to 100,000 clones, approximately 84% seen once. The sequenced sample consisted of peripheral blood. These TCRs come from an older woman with acute or convalescent COVID-19.

This sequence joins TRBV4-1 and TRBJ2-5; D remains unclear. Deletions cut 1 base from V and 3 bases from J, with 6 bases between. This CDR3 is 13 amino acids long. Germline CDR1 MGHRA, CDR2 YSYEKL. CDR3 sequence (DNA): TGCGCCAGCAGCCAAGGTGCGGAAGAGACCCAGTACTTC. This codes for CASSQGAEETQYF.

This sequence joins TRBV19 and TRBJ1-5; 7 bases are a match to TRBD1. Germline CDR1 is LNHDA and CDR2 is SQIVND (reference sequence). V shed 7 bases and J 7 bases; nucleotides not matched to a gene: 7. The CDR3 has 13 residues. DNA for the CDR3: TGTGCCAGTACCCGAACAGGGGTCCAGCCCCAGCATTTT. Amino acids: CASTRTGVQPQHF.

V and J are TRBV30 and TRBJ1-3; TRBD1 matches at 7 bases. The germline V gene has CDR1 GTSNPN and CDR2 SVGIG (reference sequence). The CDR3 runs to 15 residues. V was clipped by 0 bases and J by 3 bases; unmatched bases: 5. CDR3: CAWSVPRGVGNTIYF. The CDR3 bases are TGTGCCTGGAGTGTACCCAGGGGGGTTGGAAACACCATATATTTT. Variable domain in full (rest from reference TRBV30 and TRBJ1-3): SQTIHQWPATLVQPVGSPLSLECTVEGTSNPNLYWYRQAAGRGLQLLFYSVGIGQISSEVPQNLSASRPQDRQFILSSKKLLLSDSGFYLCAWSVPRGVGNTIYFGEGSWLTVV.

CDR3 in amino acids: CASSSPDRGNLRPQHF. Here the CDR3 DNA reads TGTGCCAGCAGCTCCCCGGACAGGGGCAATTTAAGGCCCCAGCATTTT. This chain uses TRBV7-9 with TRBJ1-5, with 9 nucleotides matching TRBD1. Per germline, CDR1 SEHNR and CDR2 FQNEAQ (reference sequence). The CDR3 is 16 residues long. J was trimmed by 9 bases and V by 4 bases; bases with no gene match: 13.

This clone was counted once. The chain uses TRBV9 and TRBJ1-6, with 10 bases fitting TRBD1. The CDR3 is made up of 16 amino acids. Germline V gene lookup returns CDR1 SGDLS and CDR2 YYNGEE. V shed 3 bases, J shed 8 bases, and the junction held 8 bases outside the gene matches. The CDR3 loop reads CASSAGTGARDSPLHF. CDR3 nucleotide sequence: TGTGCCAGCAGCGCCGGGACAGGGGCCAGGGATTCACCCCTCCACTTT.

The CDR3 loop is CASSSGQINQPQHF. For the CDR3, the DNA is TGTGCCAGCAGCTCCGGACAGATAAATCAGCCCCAGCATTTT. J is TRBJ1-5 and V is TRBV7-8; weak D call: TRBD1 (6 bases). The CDR3 spans 14 residues. The germline V gene has CDR1 SGHVS and CDR2 FQNEAQ. Trimming removed 4 bases from V and 4 bases from J, with 11 bases in between.

This clone has just one count. This rearrangement joins TRBV1 to TRBJ2-3; the table's D gene call, TRBD2, was not cross checked with the DNA. TRBV1 corresponds to a pseudogene. The CDR3 sequence is 15 residues long. The CDR3 is CTSSGGGGRTDTQYF. The CDR3 DNA is TGCACCAGCAGTGGAGGCGGGGGGCGAACAGATACGCAGTATTTT.

The gene calls are TRBV9 and TRBJ2-3; the match to TRBD1 covers 7 bases. V gave up 3 bases and J gave up 10 bases; unmatched junction bases: 5. Germline V CDR1 and CDR2: SGDLS, YYNGEE. This CDR3 spans 12 amino acids. CDR3 coding DNA: TGTGCCAGCAGCGCGACGACAGGGCCGCAGTATTTT. This encodes CASSATTGPQYF.

The rearrangement joins TRBV15 to TRBJ2-7; TRBD2 is a possible D gene (6 bases). V lost 8 bases and J lost 2, with 13 bases in between. Germline values: CDR1 LNHNV, CDR2 YYDKDF (reference sequence). The CDR3 consists of 13 residues. The chain's CDR3 is CATSGGATYEQYF. The CDR3 region has the DNA TGTGCCACCTCCGGCGGGGCAACCTACGAGCAGTACTTC.

This clone is a singleton in its sample. This chain connects TRBV6-5 to TRBJ1-1; 7 bases are a match to TRBD1. Germline V gene lookup returns CDR1 MNHEY and CDR2 SVGAGI. The CDR3 loop spans 13 amino acids. V lost 7 bases and J lost 1; bases outside the gene matches: 3. The CDR3 DNA sequence: TGTGCCAGCAATAACAGGGGGAACACTGAAGCTTTCTTT. Encoded protein: CASNNRGNTEAFF.

V usage is TRBV23-1 and J usage is TRBJ1-4; 7 nucleotides agree with TRBD1. TRBV23-1 is known as an ORF, though its function is uncertain. The CDR3 has 16 residues. The V and J ends lost 4 bases and 8 bases, in that order; junction bases with no gene match: 13. CDR3 residues: CASSPLWGRRGEKLFF. The DNA for the CDR3 is TGCGCCAGCAGTCCTCTCTGGGGGCGCAGGGGGGAAAAACTGTTTTTT.

The V call is TRBV28, the J call TRBJ2-2; 9 bases are a match to TRBD2. Unmatched junction bases numbered 5, after V lost 8 bases and J lost 10 bases. CDR1 is MDHEN and CDR2 is SYDVKM in the germline V gene. The CDR3 extends over 12 amino acids. CDR3 region: CASWSGGMELFF. CDR3 in DNA: TGTGCCAGCTGGAGCGGGGGGATGGAGCTGTTTTTT.

This chain links TRBV21-1 with TRBJ1-1. TRBV21-1 is annotated as a pseudogene. The CDR3 length is 16 residues. In DNA, the CDR3 is TGTGCCAGCAGCAAATCAAGACTCGGCGGGAACACTGAAGCTTTCTTT. Its protein is CASSKSRLGGNTEAFF.

J is TRBJ1-2 and V is TRBV28; D remains unclear. This CDR3 contains 16 residues. CDR1 and CDR2 from the germline V gene are MDHEN and SYDVKM. The V end was cut by 2 bases, the J end by 4 bases, with 17 bases between. The CDR3 sequence: CASSLGQTPAAYGYTF. The CDR3 DNA is TGTGCCAGCAGTTTAGGGCAGACCCCCGCCGCCTATGGCTACACCTTC.

This chain's CDR3 is CASSSWDRVETQYF. The CDR3 nucleotides are TGTGCCAGCAGTTCCTGGGACAGGGTAGAGACCCAGTACTTC. The genes are TRBV5-6 and TRBJ2-5; 9 nucleotides align to TRBD1. The CDR3 runs to 14 residues. The V and J ends lost 5 bases and 4 bases, in that order; junction bases with no gene match: 6. From germline, CDR1 is SGHDT and CDR2 YYEEEE.

Here the CDR3 DNA reads TGTGCCAGCAGCCTAAGGGAGGGCAGACAAGAGACCCAGTACTTC. Protein product: CASSLREGRQETQYF. This chain uses TRBV6-2 or TRBV6-3 with TRBJ2-5; 7 bases match TRBD2. V shed 6 bases and J 2 bases; nucleotides not matched to a gene: 9. The CDR3 runs 15 residues. Germline values: CDR1 MNHEY, CDR2 SVGEGT.

As regards this clone: A read error may produce the germline difference seen at one junction end. V gene TRBV12-3 or TRBV12-4 combines with J gene TRBJ2-7; 8 bases are a match to TRBD1. The CDR3 spans 11 residues. CDR3: CASSSRTGIHF. The CDR3 bases are TGTGCCAGCAGTTCTAGGACAGGGATTCATTTC.

J is TRBJ2-7 and V is TRBV30; tentative D call: TRBD1 (5 bases). This CDR3 comprises 13 residues. CDR1 is GTSNPN and CDR2 is SVGIG in the germline V gene (reference sequence). The V gene lost 0 bases and the J gene lost 3 bases, with 9 bases spanning the gap. CDR3 amino acids: CAWSVNRLYEQYF. CDR3 DNA sequence: TGTGCCTGGAGTGTAAACAGGCTCTACGAGCAGTACTTC.

This sequence joins TRBV9 and TRBJ2-2, with D perhaps matching TRBD1 (5 bases). V was trimmed by 3 bases and J by 3 bases, leaving 12 bases between them. The length of the CDR3 is 15 residues. Germline-derived CDR1 and CDR2 are SGDLS and YYNGEE. CDR3 sequence (DNA): TGTGCCAGCAGCGAAGAGCCCAGGGACACCGGGGAGCTGTTTTTT. Translation gives CASSEEPRDTGELFF.

The chain is built from TRBV5-1 and TRBJ2-3, with a possible D match to TRBD2 (7 bases). Deletions cut 4 bases from V and 4 bases from J, with 13 bases between. This CDR3 spans 14 amino acids. The germline V gene has CDR1 SGHRS and CDR2 YFSETQ. The CDR3 loop is CASSGGAQPDTQYF. In nucleotides, the CDR3 is TGCGCCAGCAGCGGGGGGGCCCAGCCAGATACGCAGTATTTT.

The chain employs TRBV7-2 and TRBJ2-5; the D gene is possibly TRBD2 (5 bases). The germline CDR1 and CDR2 sequences are SGHTA and FQGNSA. Trimming left V 8 bases short and J 7 bases short, with 11 bases between. The CDR3 sequence is 11 residues long. This CDR3 reads CASGIGGTQYF. In nucleotides, the CDR3 is TGTGCCAGCGGTATTGGAGGGACCCAGTACTTC.

The gene calls are TRBV2 and TRBJ1-6; 9 nucleotides agree with TRBD1. This CDR3 has 18 residues. Trimming took 6 bases from V and 1 from J; bases not matched to a gene: 10. Germline CDR1 is SNHLY and CDR2 is FYNNEI. The CDR3 sequence: CASRRERGQGSYNSPLHF. DNA for the CDR3: TGTGCCAGCAGGCGTGAAAGGGGACAGGGTTCCTATAATTCACCCCTCCACTTT.

Turning to this clone: A much larger clone lies a single base off, so this may be a read error. The chain employs TRBV5-1 and TRBJ2-3, with D possibly being TRBD1 (5 bases). The length of the CDR3 is 14 residues. The V gene's germline CDR1 is SGHRS and CDR2 YFSETQ. V lost 0 bases, J lost 2 bases, and 7 bases lay in between. CDR3 amino acids: CASSLGQYTDTQYF. CDR3 coding DNA: TGCGCCAGCAGCTTGGGACAGTACACAGATACGCAGTATTTT.

CDR3 nucleotide sequence: TGCGCCAGCAGCCAAGATCTTGGACAGGCGTACGAGCAGTACTTC. This encodes CASSQDLGQAYEQYF. The chain employs TRBV4-1 and TRBJ2-7, with 7 positions matching TRBD1. The length of the CDR3 is 15 residues. CDR1 is MGHRA, CDR2 YSYEKL, per germline. V was clipped by 0 bases and J by 4 bases; unmatched bases: 6.

The chain links TRBV7-2 to TRBJ2-3, with D unresolved. The CDR3 is made up of 14 amino acids. Germline V gene data show CDR1 as SGHTA and CDR2 as FQGNSA. Trimming removed 5 bases from V and 0 bases from J, with 9 bases in between. This chain's CDR3 is CASSPTVSTDTQYF. CDR3 DNA sequence: TGTGCCAGCAGCCCGACTGTTAGCACAGATACGCAGTATTTT.

The CDR3 sequence: CASSPSRTDYGYTF. The CDR3 DNA reads as TGTGCCAGCAGCCCCTCCAGGACTGATTATGGCTACACCTTC. The chain recombines TRBV7-8 with TRBJ1-2; D unresolved. Deletions cut 5 bases from V and 5 bases from J, with 15 bases between. The CDR3 is made up of 14 amino acids. Germline V CDR1 and CDR2: SGHVS, FQNEAQ.

This chain links TRBV5-1 with TRBJ2-1, with a tentative D call TRBD1 (5 bases). Trimming shortened V by 3 bases and J by 5 bases, and 9 bases separated the two germline ends. This CDR3 is built from 13 residues. From germline, CDR1 is SGHRS and CDR2 YFSETQ. CDR3 residues: CASSSGQNNEQFF. The CDR3 nucleotides read TGCGCCAGCAGCTCCGGACAAAACAATGAGCAGTTCTTC. The whole variable domain, filled in from reference TRBV5-1 and TRBJ2-1, reads KAGVTQTPRYLIKTRGQQVTLSCSPISGHRSVSWYQQTPGQGLQFLFEYFSETQRNKGNFPGRFSGRQFSNSRSEMNVSTLELGDSALYLCASSSGQNNEQFFGPGTRLTVL.

V gene TRBV18 combines with J gene TRBJ2-1; possibly TRBD1 for D (6 bases). The CDR3 has 12 residues. The germline gives CDR1 KGHSH, CDR2 LQKENI. Trimming stripped 6 bases from V and 9 bases from J, with 12 bases between. As DNA, the CDR3 is TGTGCCAGCTCGCAGGGGTTGGGTGAGCAGTTCTTC. The encoded protein is CASSQGLGEQFF.

The chain is built from TRBV28 and TRBJ1-1; D is unclear. From germline, CDR1 is MDHEN and CDR2 SYDVKM. The V gene lost 2 bases and the J gene lost 9 bases, with 13 bases spanning the gap. CDR3 length equals 13 residues. DNA for the CDR3: TGTGCCAGCAGTTTAAGAGGCGGCGGAAAAGCTTTCTTT. It is translated as CASSLRGGGKAFF.

The rearrangement joins TRBV4-2 to TRBJ2-3; 13 nucleotides line up with TRBD2. V shed 2 bases and J 1 base; nucleotides not matched to a gene: 3. This CDR3 has 17 residues. The V gene's germline CDR1 is LGHNA and CDR2 YNFKEQ. The CDR3 DNA reads TGTGCCAGCAGCCAAACCGGGACTAGCGGGGGCACAGATACGCAGTATTTT. Its translation is CASSQTGTSGGTDTQYF.

The CDR3 DNA reads as TGTGCCAGCAGCCCCACCAGGGATTGGGTCACCCTCCACTTT. Translated, it gives CASSPTRDWVTLHF. The chain carries TRBV7-9 and TRBJ1-6; TRBD1 is a possible D gene (5 bases). The germline CDR1 and CDR2 sequences are SEHNR and FQNEAQ (reference sequence). Trimming pared 5 bases from V and 14 bases from J, leaving 19 bases between. The CDR3 loop spans 14 amino acids. Combining the CDR3 with reference TRBV7-9 and TRBJ1-6 gives the whole variable domain DTGVSQNPRHKITKRGQNVTFRCDPISEHNRLYWYRQTLGQGPEFLTYFQNEAQLEKSRLLSDRFSAERPKGSFSTLEIQRTEQGDSAMYLCASSPTRDWVTLHFGNGTRLTVT.

This clone was picked up one time. CDR3 in DNA: TGTGCCAGTGGCTGGGGACAGGGAGTTTGGGATGAGCAGTTCTTC. Amino acid sequence: CASGWGQGVWDEQFF. The J gene is TRBJ2-1, the V gene TRBV19; 9 bases map to TRBD1. The CDR3 has 15 residues. Germline V lookup: CDR1 LNHDA, CDR2 SQIVND (reference sequence). V was pared by 8 bases and J by 8 bases, with 13 bases of the junction left unmatched.